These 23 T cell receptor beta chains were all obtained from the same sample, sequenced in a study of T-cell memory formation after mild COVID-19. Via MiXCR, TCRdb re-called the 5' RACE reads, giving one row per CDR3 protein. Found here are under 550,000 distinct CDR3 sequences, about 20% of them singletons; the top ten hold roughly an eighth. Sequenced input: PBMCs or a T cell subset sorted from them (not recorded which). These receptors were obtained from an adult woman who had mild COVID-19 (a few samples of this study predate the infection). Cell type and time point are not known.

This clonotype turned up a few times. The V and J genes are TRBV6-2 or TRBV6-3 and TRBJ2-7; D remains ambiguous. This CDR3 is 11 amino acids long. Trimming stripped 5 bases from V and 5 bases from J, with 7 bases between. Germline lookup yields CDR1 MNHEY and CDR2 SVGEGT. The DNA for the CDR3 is TGTGCCAGCAGTCGTTATCACGAGCAGTACTTC. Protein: CASSRYHEQYF.

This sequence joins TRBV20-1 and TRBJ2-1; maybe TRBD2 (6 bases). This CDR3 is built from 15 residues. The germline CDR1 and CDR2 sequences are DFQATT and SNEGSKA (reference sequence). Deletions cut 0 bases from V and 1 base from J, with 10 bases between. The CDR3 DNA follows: TGCAGTGCTAGAGATCTGGGGAGGTCCTACAATGAGCAGTTCTTC. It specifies CSARDLGRSYNEQFF.

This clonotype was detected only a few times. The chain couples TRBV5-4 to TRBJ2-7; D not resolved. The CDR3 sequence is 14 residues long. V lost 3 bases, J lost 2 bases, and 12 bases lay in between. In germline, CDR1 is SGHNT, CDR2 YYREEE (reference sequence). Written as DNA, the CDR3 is TGTGCCAGCAGCTCAAACGCCGGAGCCTACGAGCAGTACTTC. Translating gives CASSSNAGAYEQYF.

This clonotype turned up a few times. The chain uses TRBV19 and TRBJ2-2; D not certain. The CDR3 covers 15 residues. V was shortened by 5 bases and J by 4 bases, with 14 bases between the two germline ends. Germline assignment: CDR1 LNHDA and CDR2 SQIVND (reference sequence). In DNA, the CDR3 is TGTGCCAGTAGTGTACACGGGTCGCTCACCGGGGAGCTGTTTTTT. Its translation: CASSVHGSLTGELFF.

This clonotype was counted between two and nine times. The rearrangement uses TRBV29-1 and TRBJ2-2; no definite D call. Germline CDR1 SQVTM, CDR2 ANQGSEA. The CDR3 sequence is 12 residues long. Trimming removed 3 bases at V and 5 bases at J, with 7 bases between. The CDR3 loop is CSVDGRTGELFF. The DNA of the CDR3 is TGCAGCGTTGACGGGCGGACCGGGGAGCTGTTTTTT.

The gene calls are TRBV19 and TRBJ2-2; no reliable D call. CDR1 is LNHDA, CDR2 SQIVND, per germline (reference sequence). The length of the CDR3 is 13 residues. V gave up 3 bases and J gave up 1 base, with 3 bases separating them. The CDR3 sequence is CASSIKNTGELFF. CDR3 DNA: TGTGCCAGTAGTATCAAGAACACCGGGGAGCTGTTTTTT.

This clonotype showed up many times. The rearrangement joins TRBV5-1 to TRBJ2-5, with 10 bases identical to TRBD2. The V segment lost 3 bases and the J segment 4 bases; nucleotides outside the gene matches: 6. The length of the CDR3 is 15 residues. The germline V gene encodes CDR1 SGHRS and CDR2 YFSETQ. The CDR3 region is CASSSKRGGRETQYF. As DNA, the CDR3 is TGCGCCAGCAGCTCCAAGCGGGGGGGACGAGAGACCCAGTACTTC.

The CDR3 loop reads CASSQSPSGGDTQYF. In nucleotides, the CDR3 is TGCGCCAGCAGTCAATCCCCGAGCGGGGGGGATACGCAGTATTTT. The rearrangement links TRBV23-1 to TRBJ2-3; 9 bases map to TRBD2. TRBV23-1 is flagged as an ORF with uncertain function. V gave up 0 bases and J gave up 6 bases; unmatched junction bases: 4. This CDR3 region has 15 residues.

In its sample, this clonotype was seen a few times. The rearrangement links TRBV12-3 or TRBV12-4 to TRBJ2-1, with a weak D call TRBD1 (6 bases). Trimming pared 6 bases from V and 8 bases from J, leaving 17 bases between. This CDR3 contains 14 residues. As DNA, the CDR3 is TGTGCCAGCAGCCCCCGCAACAGGGTCGATGAGCAGTTCTTC. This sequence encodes CASSPRNRVDEQFF.

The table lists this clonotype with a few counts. The CDR3 sequence: CASSLLSTSATGELFF. CDR3 bases: TGTGCCAGCAGCCTTCTCTCGACTAGCGCCACCGGGGAGCTGTTTTTT. The rearrangement joins TRBV4-2 to TRBJ2-2, with TRBD2 matching over 8 bases. Trimming cost V 4 bases and J 4 bases; bases outside gene matches: 8. Germline lookup yields CDR1 LGHNA and CDR2 YNFKEQ. The CDR3 loop spans 16 amino acids.

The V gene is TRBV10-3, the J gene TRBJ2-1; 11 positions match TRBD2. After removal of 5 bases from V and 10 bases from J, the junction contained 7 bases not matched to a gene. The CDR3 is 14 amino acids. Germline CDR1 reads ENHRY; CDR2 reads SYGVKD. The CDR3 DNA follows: TGTGCCATCAGTCCCGGGACTAGCGGCAGGGAGCAGTTCTTC. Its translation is CAISPGTSGREQFF.

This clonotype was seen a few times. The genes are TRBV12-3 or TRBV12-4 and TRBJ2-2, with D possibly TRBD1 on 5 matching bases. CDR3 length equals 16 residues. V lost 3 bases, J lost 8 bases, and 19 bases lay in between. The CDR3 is CASSFATVRTRGELFF. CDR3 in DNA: TGTGCCAGCAGTTTCGCGACAGTACGAACAAGAGGGGAGCTGTTTTTT.

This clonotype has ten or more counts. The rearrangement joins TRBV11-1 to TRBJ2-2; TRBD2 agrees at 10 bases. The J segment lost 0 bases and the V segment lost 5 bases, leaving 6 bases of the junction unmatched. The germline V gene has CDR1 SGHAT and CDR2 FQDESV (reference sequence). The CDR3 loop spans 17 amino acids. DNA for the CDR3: TGTGCCAGCAGCCGAACCGGACTAGCGGCGAACACCGGGGAGCTGTTTTTT. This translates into CASSRTGLAANTGELFF.

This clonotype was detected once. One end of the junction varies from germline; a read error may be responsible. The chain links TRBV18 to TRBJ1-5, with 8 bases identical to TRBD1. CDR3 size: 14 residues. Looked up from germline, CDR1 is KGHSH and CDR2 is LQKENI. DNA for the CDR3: TGTGCCAGCTCACCAGGACAGGGCAAACAGCCCCAGCATTTT. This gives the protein CASSPGQGKQPQHF. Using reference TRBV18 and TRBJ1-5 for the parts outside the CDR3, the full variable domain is NAGVMQNPRHLVRRRGQEARLRCSPMKGHSHVYWYRQLPEEGLKFMVYLQKENIIDESGMPKERFSAEFPKEGPSILRIQQVVRGDSAAYFCASSPGQGKQPQHFGDGTRLSIL.

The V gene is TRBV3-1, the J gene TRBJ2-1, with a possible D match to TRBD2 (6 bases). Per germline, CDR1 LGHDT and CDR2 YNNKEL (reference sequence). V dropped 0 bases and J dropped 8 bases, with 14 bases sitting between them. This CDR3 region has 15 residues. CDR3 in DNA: TGTGCCAGCAGCCAAGATGGGGGGAGAGGCGATGAGCAGTTCTTC. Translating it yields CASSQDGGRGDEQFF.

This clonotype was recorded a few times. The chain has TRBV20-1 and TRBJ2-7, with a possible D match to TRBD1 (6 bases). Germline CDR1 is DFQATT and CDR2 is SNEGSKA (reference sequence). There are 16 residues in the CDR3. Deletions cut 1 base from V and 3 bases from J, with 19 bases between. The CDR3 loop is CSARARLSGASYEQYF. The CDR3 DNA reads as TGCAGTGCTAGAGCTCGTTTGTCAGGGGCGAGCTACGAGCAGTACTTC.

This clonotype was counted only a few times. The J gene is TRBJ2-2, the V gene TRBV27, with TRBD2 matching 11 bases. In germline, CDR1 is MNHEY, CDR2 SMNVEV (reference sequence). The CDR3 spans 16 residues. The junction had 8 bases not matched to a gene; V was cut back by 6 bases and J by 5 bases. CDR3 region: CASSFSTSGVTGELFF. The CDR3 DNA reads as TGTGCCAGCAGCTTTTCGACTAGCGGGGTTACCGGGGAGCTGTTTTTT.

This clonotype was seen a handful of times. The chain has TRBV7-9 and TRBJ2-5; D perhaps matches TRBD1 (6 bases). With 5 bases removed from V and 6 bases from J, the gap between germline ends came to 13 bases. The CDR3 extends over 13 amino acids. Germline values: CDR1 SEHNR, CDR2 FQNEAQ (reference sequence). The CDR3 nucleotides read TGTGCCAGCAGCCTGCTACAGGGACAGACCCAGTACTTC. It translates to CASSLLQGQTQYF. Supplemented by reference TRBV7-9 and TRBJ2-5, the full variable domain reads DTGVSQNPRHKITKRGQNVTFRCDPISEHNRLYWYRQTLGQGPEFLTYFQNEAQLEKSRLLSDRFSAERPKGSFSTLEIQRTEQGDSAMYLCASSLLQGQTQYFGPGTRLLVL.

The CDR3 reads CASSVGQGAKTEAFF. In nucleotides, the CDR3 is TGTGCCAGCAGCGTAGGACAGGGGGCGAAAACTGAAGCTTTCTTT. This chain uses TRBV9 with TRBJ1-1; the match to TRBD1 covers 10 bases. V gave up 0 bases and J gave up 5 bases; unmatched junction bases: 4. The CDR3 sequence is 15 residues long. Per germline, CDR1 SGDLS and CDR2 YYNGEE.

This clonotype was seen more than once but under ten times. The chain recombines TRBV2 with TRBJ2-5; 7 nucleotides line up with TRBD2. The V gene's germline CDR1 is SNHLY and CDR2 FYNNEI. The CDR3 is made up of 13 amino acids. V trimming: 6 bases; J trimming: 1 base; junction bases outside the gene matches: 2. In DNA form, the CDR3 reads TGTGCCAGCAGGGGACTAACCCAAGAGACCCAGTACTTC. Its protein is CASRGLTQETQYF.

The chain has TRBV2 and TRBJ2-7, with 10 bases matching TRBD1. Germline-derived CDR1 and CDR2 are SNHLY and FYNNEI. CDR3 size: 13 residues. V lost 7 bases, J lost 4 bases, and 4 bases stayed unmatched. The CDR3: CASKGQGSYEQYF. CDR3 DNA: TGTGCCAGCAAGGGACAGGGGAGTTACGAGCAGTACTTC.

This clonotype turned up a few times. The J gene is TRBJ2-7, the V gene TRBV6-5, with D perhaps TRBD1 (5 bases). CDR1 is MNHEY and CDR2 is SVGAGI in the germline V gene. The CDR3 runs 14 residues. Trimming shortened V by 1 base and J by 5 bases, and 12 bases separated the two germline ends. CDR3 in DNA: TGTGCCAGCAGTTACTGGGGCAGGCCTAACGAGCAGTACTTC. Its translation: CASSYWGRPNEQYF.

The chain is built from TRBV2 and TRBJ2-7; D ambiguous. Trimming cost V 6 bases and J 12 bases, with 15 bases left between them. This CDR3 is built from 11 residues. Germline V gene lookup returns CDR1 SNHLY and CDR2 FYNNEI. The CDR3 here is CASSTETYRYF. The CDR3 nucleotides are TGTGCCAGCAGCACCGAGACATACAGGTACTTC.